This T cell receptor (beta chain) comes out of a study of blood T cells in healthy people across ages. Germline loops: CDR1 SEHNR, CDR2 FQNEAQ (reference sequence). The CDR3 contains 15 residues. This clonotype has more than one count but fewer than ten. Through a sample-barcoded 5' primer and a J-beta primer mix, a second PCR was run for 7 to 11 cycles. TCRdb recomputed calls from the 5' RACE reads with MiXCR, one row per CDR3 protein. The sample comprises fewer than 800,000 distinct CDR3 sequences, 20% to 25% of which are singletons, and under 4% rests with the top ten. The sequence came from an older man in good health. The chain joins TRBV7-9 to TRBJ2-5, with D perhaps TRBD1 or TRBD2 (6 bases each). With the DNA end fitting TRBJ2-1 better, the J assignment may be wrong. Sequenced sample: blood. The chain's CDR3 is CASSQGQGRTDEQFF. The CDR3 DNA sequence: TGTGCCAGCAGTCAGGGGCAGGGGAGGACAGATGAGCAGTTCTTC.